This is a list of T cell receptor beta chains from one sample in a study of CD8 T cells in Susac syndrome. TCRdb processed the immunoSEQ multiplex PCR reads anew with MiXCR; each CDR3 protein has one entry. The sample records 110,000 or so distinct CDR3 sequences, 90% to 98% being singletons. Sequenced: CD4+ T cells from PBMCs. The source of these receptors is a human donor in good health. Each CDR3 is given with its conserved first and last residue. The order of the fields is clone size, V gene, D gene, J gene, CDR3 DNA, CDR3 protein. A D gene is named only where the DNA matches it firmly. The size entry is marked missing in some rows and otherwise reads once, few, many or a size class.

NA	TRBV7-8	NA	TRBJ2-2	TGTGCCAGCAGCTTACGAGGGAACACCGGGGAGCTGTTTTTT	CASSLRGNTGELFF
NA	TRBV7-9	NA	TRBJ2-3	TGTGCCAGCAGCTTAGGGGGGAGGAGAGATACGCAGTATTTT	CASSLGGRRDTQYF
NA	TRBV29-1	NA	TRBJ2-5	TGCAGCGTCCGCGGGCAGGGAAAAGCAGAGACCCAGTACTTC	CSVRGQGKAETQYF
NA	TRBV7-6	TRBD1	TRBJ2-7	TGTGCCAGCAGCTTAGCGTATAGGACAGGAACCTACGAGCAGTACTTC	CASSLAYRTGTYEQYF
NA	TRBV7-9	NA	TRBJ1-3	TGTGCCAGCAGCTCCGGAGATGGAAACACCATATATTTT	CASSSGDGNTIYF
NA	TRBV15	NA	TRBJ1-2	TGTGCCACCAGCAGACCCCGGGGGGGAAACTATGGCTACACCTTC	CATSRPRGGNYGYTF
NA	TRBV9	TRBD2	TRBJ2-1	TGTGCCAGCAGCGTAGAGGCGGGGGGGCGCAATGAGCAGTTCTTC	CASSVEAGGRNEQFF
NA	TRBV27	NA	TRBJ2-7	TGTGCCACGAGGGACAATCCTAACTTTGGCGAGCAGTACTTC	CATRDNPNFGEQYF
NA	TRBV6-2/TRBV6-3	NA	TRBJ1-5	TGTGCCAGCAGTTATGCGGGAAGAAGGCGGGATTTT	CASSYAGRRRDF
once	TRBV12-3/TRBV12-4	TRBD2	TRBJ2-2	TGTGCCAGCAGGCCCCTAGCGGCCACCGGGGAGCTGTTTTTT	CASRPLAATGELFF
NA	TRBV5-1	TRBD1	TRBJ2-5	TGCGCCAGCAGCTCGGGACAGGGGGAGACCCAGTACTTC	CASSSGQGETQYF
NA	TRBV3-1	TRBD2	TRBJ2-3	TGTGCCAGCAGTCGGGGACTAGCGGGAACAGATACGCAGTATTTT	CASSRGLAGTDTQYF
once	TRBV20-1	NA	TRBJ2-7	TGCAGTGCTAGACCCACTGAGGTAATGACCTACGAGCAGTACTTC	CSARPTEVMTYEQYF
NA	TRBV29-1	NA	TRBJ2-6	TGCAGCGTTGGCCCGGGACTTAGCTCTGGGGCCAACGTCCTGACTTTC	CSVGPGLSSGANVLTF
NA	TRBV7-6	TRBD1	TRBJ2-5	TGTGCCAGCAGCCCGGGACAGGGGGTTCAAGAGACCCAGTACTTC	CASSPGQGVQETQYF
NA	TRBV9	NA	TRBJ1-1	TGTGCCAGCAGTGCCCTGACGGAGAACACTGAAGCTTTCTTT	CASSALTENTEAFF
NA	TRBV5-1	TRBD1	TRBJ2-3	TGCGCCAGCAGCGACGGGACAGGGGATTCGGATACGCAGTATTTT	CASSDGTGDSDTQYF
NA	TRBV19	TRBD1	TRBJ1-5	TGTGCCAGTAGTATGGGACAGGGGGAACAGCCCCAGCATTTT	CASSMGQGEQPQHF
NA	TRBV12-3/TRBV12-4	TRBD1	TRBJ1-1	TGTGCCAGCACCAAACCGGGACAGCTGAACACTGAAGCTTTCTTT	CASTKPGQLNTEAFF
NA	TRBV7-9	NA	TRBJ2-7	TGTGCCAGCAGCTCACAGAACGAGCAGTACTTC	CASSSQNEQYF
NA	TRBV20-1	TRBD2	TRBJ2-3	TGCAGTGCTCCACCTAGCGGTAGCACAGATACGCAGTATTTT	CSAPPSGSTDTQYF
NA	TRBV24-1	NA	TRBJ2-5	TGTGCCACGGGTTCCGCGGGGGCCCAAGAGACCCAGTACTTC	CATGSAGAQETQYF